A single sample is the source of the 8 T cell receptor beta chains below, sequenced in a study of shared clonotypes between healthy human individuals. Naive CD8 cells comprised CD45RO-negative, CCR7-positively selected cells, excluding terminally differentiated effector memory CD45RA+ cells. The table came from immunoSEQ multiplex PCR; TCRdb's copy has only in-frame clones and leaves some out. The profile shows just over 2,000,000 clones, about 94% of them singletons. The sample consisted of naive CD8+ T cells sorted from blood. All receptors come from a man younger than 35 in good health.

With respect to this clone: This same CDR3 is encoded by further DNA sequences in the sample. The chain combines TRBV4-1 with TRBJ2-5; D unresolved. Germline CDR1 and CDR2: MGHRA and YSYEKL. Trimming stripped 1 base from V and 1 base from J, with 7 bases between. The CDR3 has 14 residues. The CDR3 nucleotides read TGCGCCAGCAGCCAAGTGGGCAGCCAAGAGACCCAGTACTTC. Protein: CASSQVGSQETQYF.

The CDR3: CSVDGELQETQYF. In nucleotides, the CDR3 is TGCAGCGTTGATGGAGAGCTCCAAGAGACCCAGTACTTC. The gene calls are TRBV29-1 and TRBJ2-5; no firm D call. Germline loops: CDR1 SQVTM, CDR2 ANQGSEA. This CDR3 spans 13 amino acids. The V and J ends lost 3 bases and 1 base respectively, with 9 bases between them.

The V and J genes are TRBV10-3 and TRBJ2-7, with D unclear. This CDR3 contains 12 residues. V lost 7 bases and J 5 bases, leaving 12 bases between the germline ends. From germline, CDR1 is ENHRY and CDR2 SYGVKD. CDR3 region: CAITPLSDEQYF. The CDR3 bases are TGTGCCATCACACCGTTGAGCGACGAGCAGTACTTC.

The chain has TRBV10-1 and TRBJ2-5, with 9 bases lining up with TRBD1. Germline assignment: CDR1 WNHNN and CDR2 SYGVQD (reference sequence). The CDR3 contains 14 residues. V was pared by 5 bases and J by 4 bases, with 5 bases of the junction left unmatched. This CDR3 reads CASSRDRVGETQYF. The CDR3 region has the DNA TGCGCCAGCAGTCGGGACAGGGTCGGAGAGACCCAGTACTTC.

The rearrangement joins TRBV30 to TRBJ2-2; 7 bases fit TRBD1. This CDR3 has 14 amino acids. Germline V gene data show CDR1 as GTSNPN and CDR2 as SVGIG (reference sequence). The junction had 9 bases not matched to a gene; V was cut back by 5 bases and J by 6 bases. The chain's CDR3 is CAWAGTVGAGELFF. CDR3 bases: TGTGCCTGGGCCGGGACAGTGGGCGCCGGGGAGCTGTTTTTT.

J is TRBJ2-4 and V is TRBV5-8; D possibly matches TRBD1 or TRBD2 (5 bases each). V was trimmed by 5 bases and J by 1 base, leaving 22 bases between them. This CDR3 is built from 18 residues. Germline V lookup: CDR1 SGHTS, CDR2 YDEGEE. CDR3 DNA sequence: TGTGCCAGCAGGGATGTAGGGGCCGCGGGTCCGGCCAAAAACATTCAGTACTTC. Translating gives CASRDVGAAGPAKNIQYF.

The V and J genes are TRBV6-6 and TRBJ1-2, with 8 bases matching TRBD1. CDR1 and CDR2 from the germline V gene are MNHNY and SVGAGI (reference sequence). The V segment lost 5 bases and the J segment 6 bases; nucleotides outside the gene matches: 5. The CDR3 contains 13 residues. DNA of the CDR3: TGTGCCAGCAGTCGAGACAGGGGAGATGGCTACACCTTC. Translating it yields CASSRDRGDGYTF.

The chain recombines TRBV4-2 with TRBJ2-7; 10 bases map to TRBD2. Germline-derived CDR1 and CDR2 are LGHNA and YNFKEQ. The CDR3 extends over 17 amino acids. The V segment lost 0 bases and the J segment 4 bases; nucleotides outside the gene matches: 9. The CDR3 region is CASSQDIRTSGTYEQYF. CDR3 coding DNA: TGTGCCAGCAGCCAAGACATCCGGACTAGCGGAACTTACGAGCAGTACTTC.